This T cell receptor beta chain came from a study of identical twins. Points from the study as a whole: Rather than following the same donors, the conclusions depended on cross-sectional statistical analysis.

TCRdb used MiXCR to reprocess the 5' RACE reads, holding one entry per CDR3 protein. Of 1.5 million to 2 million distinct CDR3 sequences listed, 25% to 35% were seen once; the top ten hold approximately 0.25%. CDR3 length: 15 residues. Trimming left V 4 bases short and J 3 bases short, with 12 bases between. As for this clonotype: The antigen is not known.

The sequence was obtained from a newborn girl in good health. V is TRBV6-7 and J is TRBJ2-2; tentatively, D is TRBD2 (6 bases). TRBV6-7 belongs to the ORF category, with a function that is uncertain. Source material: cord blood. Here the CDR3 DNA reads TGTGCCAGCAGTTCCTTGGGGGGATACACCGGGGAGCTGTTTTTT. Its translation is CASSSLGGYTGELFF.